Presented here are 11 T cell receptor beta chains from one specimen sequenced in a study of blood T cell repertoires in COVID-19. The method was immunoSEQ multiplex PCR; TCRdb's version includes in-frame clones alone and lacks a portion of them. The sample lists more than 200,000 clones; around 78% were seen once. The specimen sequenced was peripheral blood. Receptor source: a woman aged 65 to 85 with active or convalescent COVID-19.

The rearrangement links TRBV4-2 to TRBJ2-2; perhaps TRBD2 as D (7 bases). The CDR3 is 15 amino acids. V lost 1 base to trimming and J lost 10 bases, with 16 bases between them. Looked up from germline, CDR1 is LGHNA and CDR2 is YNFKEQ. The CDR3 DNA reads as TGTGCCAGCAGCCAAGTTCACCGGGGGGCAGAGGAGCTGTTTTTT. Translated, it gives CASSQVHRGAEELFF.

This rearrangement joins TRBV2 to TRBJ2-7; D unresolved. Germline CDR1 and CDR2: SNHLY and FYNNEI. Trimming left V 9 bases short and J 6 bases short, with 15 bases between. This CDR3 contains 12 residues. The DNA for the CDR3 is TGTGCCAGTAAATTTACAGCCTTCGAGCAGTACTTC. As protein: CASKFTAFEQYF.

This chain connects TRBV30 to TRBJ2-1, with D maybe TRBD1 (6 bases). V lost 2 bases to trimming and J lost 5 bases, with 16 bases between them. The CDR3 is 15 residues long. CDR1 and CDR2 from the germline V gene are GTSNPN and SVGIG (reference sequence). Here the CDR3 reads CAWSRDILADNEQFF. DNA of the CDR3: TGTGCCTGGAGTCGGGACATTTTGGCCGACAATGAGCAGTTCTTC. Supplemented by reference TRBV30 and TRBJ2-1, the full variable domain reads SQTIHQWPATLVQPVGSPLSLECTVEGTSNPNLYWYRQAAGRGLQLLFYSVGIGQISSEVPQNLSASRPQDRQFILSSKKLLLSDSGFYLCAWSRDILADNEQFFGPGTRLTVL.

The CDR3 bases are TGTGCCAGCAGTTATGTCAGTCCCAGCTCCTACAATGAGCAGTTCTTC. Its translation: CASSYVSPSSYNEQFF. The chain couples TRBV6-5 to TRBJ2-1; the D is unclear. V was pared by 3 bases and J by 0 bases, with 12 bases between. The CDR3 loop spans 16 amino acids. CDR1 and CDR2 (germline): MNHEY, SVGAGI.

The chain is built from TRBV15 and TRBJ2-2; TRBD2 agrees at 11 bases. Germline loops: CDR1 LNHNV, CDR2 YYDKDF (reference sequence). The CDR3 is 16 residues long. The V gene end was trimmed by 1 base and the J gene end by 6 bases; junction bases not matched to a gene: 4. CDR3 sequence reads: CATSRGGTSGPGELFF. The DNA of the CDR3 is TGTGCCACCAGCAGAGGAGGGACTAGCGGTCCCGGGGAGCTGTTTTTT.

This sequence joins TRBV15 and TRBJ2-7, with 7 bases identical to TRBD1. V was pared by 0 bases and J by 6 bases, with 8 bases of the junction left unmatched. The CDR3 totals 15 residues. The germline V gene encodes CDR1 LNHNV and CDR2 YYDKDF (reference sequence). CDR3: CATSRDYEGATEQYF. CDR3 nucleotide sequence: TGTGCCACCAGCAGAGATTACGAGGGGGCCACCGAGCAGTACTTC. Based on the CDR3 plus reference TRBV15 and TRBJ2-7, the full variable domain is DAMVIQNPRYQVTQFGKPVTLSCSQTLNHNVMYWYQQKSSQAPKLLFHYYDKDFNNEADTPDNFQSRRPNTSFCFLDIRSPGLGDTAMYLCATSRDYEGATEQYFGPGTRLTVT.

The chain combines TRBV5-1 with TRBJ1-2, with D maybe TRBD1 (5 bases). Per the germline V gene, CDR1 is SGHRS and CDR2 is YFSETQ. This CDR3 comprises 13 residues. The V gene lost 5 bases and the J gene lost 2 bases, with 10 bases spanning the gap. CDR3 sequence (DNA): TGCGCCAGCAGACAGGACACAAACTATGGCTACACCTTC. It encodes CASRQDTNYGYTF.

This clone was counted between two and nine times. V usage is TRBV14 and J usage is TRBJ1-4; no reliable D call. Per germline, CDR1 SGHDN and CDR2 FVKESK. V lost 0 bases, J lost 8 bases, and 7 bases lay in between. The CDR3 contains 13 residues. The CDR3 here is CASSQEVGEKLFF. CDR3 nucleotide sequence: TGTGCCAGCAGCCAAGAGGTGGGCGAAAAACTGTTTTTT.

J is TRBJ1-4 and V is TRBV7-2, with TRBD1 as a possible D gene (5 bases). Per germline, CDR1 SGHTA and CDR2 FQGNSA. This CDR3 region has 15 residues. V was trimmed by 4 bases and J by 8 bases, leaving 17 bases between them. CDR3 nucleotide sequence: TGTGCCAGCAGCTCCCAGGTCAGGGAAGGAGAAAAACTGTTTTTT. Its translation: CASSSQVREGEKLFF.

The genes are TRBV5-1 and TRBJ2-5, with a possible D match to TRBD2 (5 bases). Germline CDR1 reads SGHRS; CDR2 reads YFSETQ. Trimming stripped 4 bases from V and 2 bases from J, with 12 bases between. CDR3 length: 14 residues. CDR3 loop: CASSPPTSQETQYF. The CDR3 nucleotides read TGCGCCAGCAGCCCCCCAACTAGTCAAGAGACCCAGTACTTC.

The chain has TRBV18 and TRBJ2-3; 10 bases fit TRBD2. The CDR3 has 16 residues. CDR1 is KGHSH, CDR2 LQKENI, per germline. The J segment lost 6 bases and the V segment lost 1 base, leaving 7 bases of the junction unmatched. CDR3 sequence reads: CASSPQSGRAEDTQYF. The CDR3 DNA sequence: TGTGCCAGCTCACCACAGAGCGGGAGGGCTGAGGATACGCAGTATTTT.